This TCR beta chain was sequenced in a study of cytomegalovirus exposure and HLA in healthy donors. Study outcomes and limitations: Later analysis showed most CMV-associated TCR beta chains appearing HLA-restricted. Compared with the roughly 700-donor mean, an Asian-associated ancestry cluster reportedly had fewer N-insertions, according to a later analysis.

The CDR3 has 15 amino acids. Germline V lookup: CDR1 MNHEY, CDR2 SMNVEV (reference sequence). Donors likely had unrecorded immune exposures despite being nominally healthy when sampled. As for this clone: Its antigen remains unknown. The junction departs from germline at one end; a sequencing error may be responsible.

A multiplex PCR was run with 60 Vbeta primers and 13 Jbeta primers. In the study's own analysis: In a later analysis, around 87 million unique TCR beta chains included roughly 11 million shared by two or more donors. Generated by immunoSEQ multiplex PCR, the TCRdb table keeps only in-frame clones and is missing some. From that table come the V and J calls and clone size; the DNA was used to work out D and trimming. This sample has approximately 150,000 clones, with roughly 74% found just once. The receptor comes from a man between 18 and 35 years old in good health and CMV-seropositive. The chain joins TRBV27 to TRBJ1-2; 9 bases map to TRBD1. The sequenced sample consisted of PBMCs. The CDR3 loop reads CASSPYRGPNYGYPF. CDR3 sequence (DNA): TGTGCCAGCAGTCCCTACAGGGGGCCTAACTATGGCTACCCCTTC.